The clone carrying this T cell receptor beta chain was seen repeatedly, ten times or more. As yet, its antigen is unknown. Germline loops: CDR1 DFQATT, CDR2 SNEGSKA (reference sequence). The CDR3 consists of 16 residues. Trimming took 0 bases from V and 3 from J, leaving 14 bases between them. This specimen comes from a study of blood T cells in healthy people across ages. Study-wide findings and caveats: The fall in TCR beta diversity per million T cells was roughly linear with age. The study could not conclusively compare naive and antigen-experienced cells, given its unsorted PBMCs.

Per sample, extraction of total RNA gave at least 5.5 micrograms in every case. The authors ran a second PCR of roughly 6 to 12 cycles using a sample-barcoded 5' primer and a J-beta primer mix. Carrying 12 random nucleotides, a template-switch adaptor labeled each individual cDNA molecule. TCRdb analysed the 5' RACE reads with MiXCR anew, one entry per CDR3 protein. The data show about 1.5 million distinct CDR3 sequences, approximately 43% seen once. The chain combines TRBV20-1 with TRBJ2-2, with unresolved D. The TCR sequence derives from a woman aged 18-35 years in good health. The sequencing sample was made of blood. This CDR3 reads CSAREGSPYDTGELFF. For the CDR3, the DNA is TGCAGTGCTAGAGAGGGCTCACCCTATGACACCGGGGAGCTGTTTTTT.